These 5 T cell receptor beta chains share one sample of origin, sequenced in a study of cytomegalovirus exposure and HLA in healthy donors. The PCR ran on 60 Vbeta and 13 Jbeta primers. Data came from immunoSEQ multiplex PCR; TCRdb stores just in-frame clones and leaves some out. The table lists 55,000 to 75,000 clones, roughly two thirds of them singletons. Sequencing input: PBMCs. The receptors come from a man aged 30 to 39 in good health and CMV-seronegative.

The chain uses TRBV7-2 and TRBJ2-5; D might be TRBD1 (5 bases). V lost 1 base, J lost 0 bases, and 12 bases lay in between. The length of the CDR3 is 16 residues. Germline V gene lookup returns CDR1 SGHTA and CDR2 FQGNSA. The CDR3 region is CASSLGQGAYQETQYF. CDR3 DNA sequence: TGTGCCAGCAGCTTAGGTCAGGGTGCTTACCAAGAGACCCAGTACTTC. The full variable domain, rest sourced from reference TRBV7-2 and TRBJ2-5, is GAGVSQSPSNKVTEKGKDVELRCDPISGHTALYWYRQSLGQGLEFLIYFQGNSAPDKSGLPSDRFSAERTGGSVSTLTIQRTQQEDSAVYLCASSLGQGAYQETQYFGPGTRLLVL.

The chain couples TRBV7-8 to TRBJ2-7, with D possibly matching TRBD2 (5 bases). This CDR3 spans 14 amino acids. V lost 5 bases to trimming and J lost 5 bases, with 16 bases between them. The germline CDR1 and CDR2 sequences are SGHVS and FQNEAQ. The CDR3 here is CASSPSAVRDEQYF. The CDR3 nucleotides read TGTGCCAGCAGCCCGAGCGCTGTGAGGGACGAGCAGTACTTC.

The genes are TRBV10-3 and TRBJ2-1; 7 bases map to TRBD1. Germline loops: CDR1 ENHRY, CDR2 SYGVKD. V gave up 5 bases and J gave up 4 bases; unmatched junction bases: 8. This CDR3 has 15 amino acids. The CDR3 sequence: CAISNDRAEYNEQFF. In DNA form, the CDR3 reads TGTGCCATCAGTAATGACAGGGCCGAGTACAATGAGCAGTTCTTC.

In nucleotides, the CDR3 is TGCAGCGTCCGCGGGACTGCGGTACGGGAGCAGTACTTC. Translating it yields CSVRGTAVREQYF. The chain couples TRBV29-1 to TRBJ2-7; D perhaps matches TRBD2 (6 bases). This CDR3 comprises 13 residues. V was clipped by 6 bases and J by 7 bases, with 19 bases between them. Germline V lookup: CDR1 SQVTM, CDR2 ANQGSEA.

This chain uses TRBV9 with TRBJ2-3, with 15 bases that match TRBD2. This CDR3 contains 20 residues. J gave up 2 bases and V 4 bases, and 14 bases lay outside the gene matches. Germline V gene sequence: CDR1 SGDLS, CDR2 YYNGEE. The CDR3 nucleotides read TGTGCCAGCAGCAACGCGGGACTAGCGGGGGGTTACTCCTTCACAGATACGCAGTATTTT. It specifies CASSNAGLAGGYSFTDTQYF.